A selection of T cell receptor beta chains follows, all from one sample in a study of cytotoxic CD8 clonotypes in ibrutinib-treated CLL. Here immunoSEQ multiplex PCR was the method, and the copy in TCRdb shows in-frame clones only, minus some. The table lists 200,000 to 250,000 clones, just under 80% of them singletons. Sequenced material: PBMCs, taken after 12 months of ibrutinib treatment. All receptors come from a human donor with chronic lymphocytic leukemia. The CDR3 runs from the conserved cysteine through the conserved F or W. Each record gives: clone size, J gene, D gene, V gene, CDR3 DNA, CDR3 protein. A D gene is named only where the DNA matches it firmly. Clone sizes are given selectively: once, few, many, or a class where the clone is expanded.

-	TRBJ2-7	-	TRBV4-1	TGCGCCAGCCCCCAAACGAGTAGAGGGGGAGATTACGAGCAGTACTTC	CASPQTSRGGDYEQYF
-	TRBJ2-7	-	TRBV19	TGTGCCAGTAGCCCTAGCGCTATTTACGAGCAGTACTTC	CASSPSAIYEQYF
-	TRBJ2-1	-	TRBV30	TGTGCCTGGAACCTGGGAGGTTCCTACAATGAGCAGTTCTTC	CAWNLGGSYNEQFF
-	TRBJ1-4	TRBD1	TRBV18	TGTGCCAGCTCACCACCGGGACAGGGGAATGAAAAACTGTTTTTT	CASSPPGQGNEKLFF
-	TRBJ2-3	-	TRBV7-8	TGTGCCAGCAGCTTGACTCCCACCCGCACAGATACGCAGTATTTT	CASSLTPTRTDTQYF
-	TRBJ1-2	TRBD1	TRBV18	TGTGCCAGCTCATCCCGGGACAGGGGTAACTATGGCTACACCTTC	CASSSRDRGNYGYTF
-	TRBJ2-1	-	TRBV7-9	TGTGCCAGCAGCTCTAGCGCAGAGAGGAATGAGCAGTTCTTC	CASSSSAERNEQFF
-	TRBJ1-4	-	TRBV19	TGTGCCAGTAGTATGGGGCCGGATGAAAAACTGTTTTTT	CASSMGPDEKLFF
-	TRBJ2-7	-	TRBV11-2	TGTGCCAGCAGCTTAGTGTCCAGGTTGAGCGAGCAGTACTTC	CASSLVSRLSEQYF
-	TRBJ1-2	-	TRBV7-8	TGTGCCAGCAGCTTAGGAACAGGGTATTCTAACTATGGCTACACCTTC	CASSLGTGYSNYGYTF
-	TRBJ1-1	TRBD1	TRBV19	TGTGCCAGCCTAGCGAGGGGGCTGGACACTGAAGCTTTCTTT	CASLARGLDTEAFF
-	TRBJ2-6	TRBD1	TRBV5-4	TGTGCCAGCAGCTTGAACAGGGGAGCCGGGGCCAACGTCCTGACTTTC	CASSLNRGAGANVLTF
-	TRBJ2-5	-	TRBV30	TGTGCCTGGAGTGTGGGCCCCGGTGAGACCCAGTACTTC	CAWSVGPGETQYF
once	TRBJ1-6	-	TRBV10-3	TGTGCCACCTCGGGGAGAAGTTCACCCCTCCACTTT	CATSGRSSPLHF
-	TRBJ1-4	-	TRBV10-3	TGTGCCATCAGTGAGTCAAGGACCGAAGATGAAAAACTGTTTTTT	CAISESRTEDEKLFF
-	TRBJ1-2	-	TRBV7-8	TGTGCCAGCAGCTTAAGGGAGGACGGTGGCTACACCTTC	CASSLREDGGYTF
once	TRBJ2-1	-	TRBV11-2	TGTGCCAGCAGCCGCTCTCAAGGGCCCTACAATGAGCAGTTCTTC	CASSRSQGPYNEQFF
once	TRBJ1-5	TRBD1	TRBV19	TGTGCCAGTAGCCCAACACAGGGGGCGATGAATCAGCCCCAGCATTTT	CASSPTQGAMNQPQHF
-	TRBJ2-7	-	TRBV19	TGTGCCAGTAGTTCTCGGACAGTCTCAAGCGAGCAGTACTTC	CASSSRTVSSEQYF
-	TRBJ1-1	TRBD1	TRBV4-2	TGTGCCAGCAGCCAGGGGGACAGGCAACCAGAAGCTTTCTTT	CASSQGDRQPEAFF
-	TRBJ2-1	TRBD2	TRBV7-8	TGTGCCAGCAGCTTAGCCTTCGCCTTTAGGGCGGGAGCTCGATATGAGCAGTTCTTC	CASSLAFAFRAGARYEQFF
-	TRBJ2-7	-	TRBV7-6	TGTGCCAGCAGATCAACTGGGTCTCCATACTACGAGCAGTACTTC	CASRSTGSPYYEQYF
-	TRBJ1-6	TRBD1	TRBV5-6	TGTGCCAGCAGCTTGTCTCTGGGACAGGGCAATTCACCCCTCCACTTT	CASSLSLGQGNSPLHF